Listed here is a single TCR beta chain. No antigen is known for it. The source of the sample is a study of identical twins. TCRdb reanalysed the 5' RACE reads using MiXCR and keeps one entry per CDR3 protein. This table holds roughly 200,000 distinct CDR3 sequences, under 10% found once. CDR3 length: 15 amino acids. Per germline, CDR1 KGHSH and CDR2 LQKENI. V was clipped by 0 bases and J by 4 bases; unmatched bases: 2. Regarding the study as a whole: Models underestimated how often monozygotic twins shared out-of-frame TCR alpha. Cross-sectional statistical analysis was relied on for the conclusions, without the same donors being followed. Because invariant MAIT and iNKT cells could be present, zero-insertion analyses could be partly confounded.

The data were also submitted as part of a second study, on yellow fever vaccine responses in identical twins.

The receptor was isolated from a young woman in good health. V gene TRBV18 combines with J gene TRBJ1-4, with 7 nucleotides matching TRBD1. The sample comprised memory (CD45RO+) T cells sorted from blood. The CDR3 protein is CASSPPDRINEKLFF. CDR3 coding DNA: TGTGCCAGCTCACCACCGGACAGGATTAATGAAAAACTGTTTTTT.